This TCR beta chain is from a study of OX40 agonist ivuxolimab in advanced cancers. As for the study in general: Intravenous ivuxolimab was administered to patients every 2 weeks at 0.01 to 10 mg/kg.

Points from the study as a whole: Blood T cells, both CD4+ and CD8+, expanded clonally by week 6 at 0.1 to 3.0 mg/kg. Normalized T-cell clonal expansion was also low in some nonresponders.

CDR1 is ENHRY, CDR2 SYGVKD, per germline. V gave up 4 bases and J gave up 4 bases; unmatched junction bases: 3. The CDR3 totals 13 residues. On this clone itself: The antigen remains unidentified.

The repertoire was sequenced with immunoSEQ multiplex PCR; TCRdb's copy has only in-frame clones and lacks some. Altogether about 35,000 clones are present, approximately 79% being singletons, with the ten largest covering more than 14%. Autoimmune disease history or systemic immunosuppression barred patients. The material was CD4+ or CD8+ T cells sorted from blood, obtained in a trial of the OX40 agonist ivuxolimab. The receptor was derived from an adult with an advanced solid tumor such as melanoma, head and neck, liver or kidney cancer. The J gene is TRBJ1-2, the V gene TRBV10-3; 7 bases are a match to TRBD1. CDR3 bases: TGTGCCATCAGTGGGGGACAGAGCTATGGCTACACCTTC. Residues: CAISGGQSYGYTF.